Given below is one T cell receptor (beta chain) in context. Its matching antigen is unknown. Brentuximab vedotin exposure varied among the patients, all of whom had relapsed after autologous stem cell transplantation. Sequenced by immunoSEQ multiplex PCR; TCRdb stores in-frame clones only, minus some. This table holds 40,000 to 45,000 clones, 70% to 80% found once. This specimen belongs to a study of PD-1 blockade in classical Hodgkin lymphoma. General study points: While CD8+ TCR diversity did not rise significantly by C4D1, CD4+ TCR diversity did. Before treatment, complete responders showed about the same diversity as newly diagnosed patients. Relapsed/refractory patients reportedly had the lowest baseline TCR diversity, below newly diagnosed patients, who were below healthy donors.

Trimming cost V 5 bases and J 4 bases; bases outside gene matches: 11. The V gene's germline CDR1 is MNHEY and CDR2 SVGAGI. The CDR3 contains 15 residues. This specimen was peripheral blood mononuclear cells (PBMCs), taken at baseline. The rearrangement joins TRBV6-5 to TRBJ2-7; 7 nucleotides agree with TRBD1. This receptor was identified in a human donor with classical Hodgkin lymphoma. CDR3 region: CASSKTGFIGYEQYF. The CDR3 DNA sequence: TGTGCCAGCAGTAAGACAGGGTTCATCGGGTACGAGCAGTACTTC.